Listed below are T cell receptor beta chains from one sample, sequenced in a study of T cell repertoires in cytomegalovirus infection. A single record per CDR3 protein comes from TCRdb applying MiXCR to the reads. The sample shows a few hundred thousand distinct CDR3 sequences, roughly 34% of them seen only once. For these receptors, no antigen is known. The sample in question was cultured PBMCs, obtained from culture after CMV antigen stimulation. The receptors shown here come from a human donor in good health (CMV status not recorded). Some clones in this sample may be carry-over from other donors' samples. The conserved cysteine and the conserved F or W are not part of the CDR3 here. Each record gives: V gene, J gene, CDR3 protein.

>TRBV2|TRBJ1-5
ASSPRGVFNQPQH
>TRBV7-2|TRBJ2-7
ASSPYLGSYEQY
>TRBV7-2|TRBJ2-5
ASSLAGGGETQY
>TRBV27|TRBJ2-1
ASSLEGLAGYNEQF
>TRBV4-1|TRBJ2-1
ASTVPGQGAGRQF
>TRBV10-3|TRBJ2-1
AISESGTGNEQF
>TRBV12-5|TRBJ1-5
ASGLGGSGEAPQH
>TRBV19|TRBJ2-5
ASSIGRQGRDQETQY
>TRBV29-1|TRBJ2-7
SVEAAGTGVSYEQY
>TRBV19|TRBJ2-1
AAKGGAAGTNEQF
>TRBV19|TRBJ1-1
ASGTGHLNTEAF
>TRBV4-1|TRBJ1-2
ASSQTGAVLFYGYT
>TRBV30|TRBJ1-2
AWSVQANGYT
>TRBV24-1|TRBJ2-3
ATSVPGKDTQY
>TRBV6-2/TRBV6-3|TRBJ1-5
ASTQGQGGPQH
>TRBV7-2|TRBJ2-5
ASSPGTSGSETQY
>TRBV7-2|TRBJ1-4
ASSLATVTNEKLF
>TRBV14|TRBJ2-1
ASSQDSGLAGVYNEQF
>TRBV7-8|TRBJ2-3
ASSVLAGGIDTQY
>TRBV6-5|TRBJ2-1
ASSTTSGALNEQF
>TRBV10-1|TRBJ1-6
ASSEPDRASSPLH
>TRBV12-5|TRBJ2-1
ASGLGGASDEQF
>TRBV5-6|TRBJ2-1
ASSFQGVPLYNEQF
>TRBV10-3|TRBJ1-2
AINEGGEANYGYT
>TRBV4-1|TRBJ2-7
ASSQVGTGINEQY
>TRBV6-1|TRBJ2-2
ASKPGTRTVGELF
>TRBV7-2|TRBJ1-2
ASFADRGPYGYT
>TRBV28|TRBJ2-6
ASSNLIADGSGANVLT
>TRBV11-2|TRBJ2-7
ASSLTGLYEQY
>TRBV4-1|TRBJ2-3
ASSQDRLAGQADTQY
>TRBV12-3/TRBV12-4|TRBJ2-3
ASRAGTWARGTDTQY
>TRBV12-3/TRBV12-4|TRBJ2-3
ASRDGTSGTDTQY
>TRBV12-3/TRBV12-4|TRBJ2-7
ASSHASVGRYEQY